This TCR beta chain was sequenced during a study of cytomegalovirus exposure and HLA in healthy donors (TCRdb year 2017). Concerning the study at large: An earlier analysis of approximately 640 of the donors reported roughly 270 Gb of sequence data and 117 million unique TCR beta sequences from some 180 million T cells. The aim of the study was to test whether cataloging public T cell receptors could identify signatures of past pathogen exposure. Among the roughly 400 genotyped donors, approximately 76% belonged to the genetic ancestry cluster associated with self-reported Caucasian donors. All discovery cohort repertoires had been generated using a single sequencing platform. Roughly 5 DR-DQ haplotypes were handled as single units for association and clustering because linkage in the cohort was strong. Rather than drawing on any new phenotypic data, the later analysis identified candidate immune exposures from TCR beta sequences and the way those sequences occurred across donors. Among some 410 genotyped donors of the cohort, an average of about 240,000 unique TCR beta nucleotide sequences was sequenced per donor, of which about 19% were non-productive. HLA typing covered class I and class II loci at four-digit resolution. In a later analysis, previously published TCR beta repertoires from 500 to 750 donors were re-analyzed and high-resolution HLA genotyping was added so that TCR occurrence patterns could be studied. An early release that covered fewer than 800 HLA-typed donors contained about 300 gigabases of sequencing data and 75 million to 100 million unique TCR sequences. The number of donors typed differed by locus, with roughly 620-630 for A, B, C, DRB1 and DQB1, approximately 500 for DQA1, approximately 570 for DPA1, and about 450 for DPB1. An earlier analysis of 500 to 750 of the donors applied high-throughput TCR beta sequencing to assess whether each TCR beta V gene segment acted as functional or pseudogenic. The T cell repertoires of 550 to 850 subjects were profiled by immunosequencing and related to cytomegalovirus serostatus. In addition to the first cohort of about 650 subjects, a separate validation cohort of 120 different subjects was used. Donor age, sex, ethnicity and CMV serostatus were compiled together with the repertoire data. A later genetic analysis used genome-wide SNP genotypes for about 65% of the 666 donors, treating that subset as a discovery cohort. The study combined high-throughput TCR immunosequencing, statistical association of individual TCRs with disease status, and machine learning to predict cytomegalovirus infection status. Broader findings and caveats from the paper: An earlier analysis of approximately 600 of the donors showed that most TCR beta V segments appeared in productive rearrangements either about 87% or about 30% of the time, which broadly matched IMGT annotations. Several of the top co-occurrence clusters appeared to be linked to parvovirus B19, influenza, CMV and Epstein-Barr virus, according to a later analysis. In a later genetic analysis, a missense DCLRE1C variant was associated with V-gene and J-gene trimming of TCR beta chains, and the association was replicated in an independent cohort. Some IMGT-functional V segments, including TRBV6-2 and TRBV6-3, could not be told apart with the 87-base-pair reads, so those segments were excluded. At a false discovery rate of 0.05, a later analysis linked some 18,000 TCR beta sequences to specific HLA alleles. Most TCR sequences were seen in very few donors, while some public TCRs were found in many individuals. The study listed 170 or so TCR beta chains as associated with cytomegalovirus. CMV serostatus was the only immune exposure information available for the cohort. Most CMV-associated TCR beta chains appeared to be HLA-restricted in a later analysis, and the HLA associations seemed to be driven largely by CMV exposure. In a later genetic analysis, fewer N-insertions in productive TCRs were reported among donors in an Asian-associated ancestry cluster than the roughly 640-donor mean. A later analysis found that TCR association rates varied across HLA loci, with DRB1 alleles showing the most associated TCRs and HLA-C alleles the fewest. It was suggested by the authors that the approach could potentially be generalized to other disease states and immunological phenotypes. Strong co-occurrence of HLA alleles, especially DR and DQ, made assigning TCR associations to individual alleles difficult. Compared with equally common non-associated chains, HLA-associated TCR beta chains in a later analysis were more clonally expanded and had lower generation probabilities. In both the original and validation cohorts, the classifier was reported to diagnose cytomegalovirus status with high specificity and sensitivity. A further reported finding was that TCR beta sequences accurately predicted the HLA-A and HLA-B alleles for most subjects in the first cohort. In this cohort, only TCR beta chains were sequenced, and detectable features were limited by the absence of alpha or paired-chain data. The earlier analysis of around 600 of the donors excluded some 15 rarely observed V segments, including chromosome 9 orphons, because counts were too low. A group of highly shared sequence variants was considered likely to be a technical artifact of the sequencing pipeline. The presence/absence analyses assumed that sequencing depth was roughly uniform across donors, and that assumption may not be true. Linkage disequilibrium might explain the correlated functional status among segregating V segments, but an unknown experimental factor could not be excluded. Because some donors lacked HLA typing at each locus, the association tests relied only on the typed subset. In vitro tests confirmed that a few of the cytomegalovirus-associated TCR beta chains recognize cytomegalovirus antigens.

Points on this clone: The specificity of this receptor is unknown. Per-base qualities were not stored, and no clone one base away is much larger.

The CDR3, from cysteine to phenylalanine, totals 15 residues. Only the CDR3 part of the read is kept: 45 bases, read in frame from the first base. Relative to germline, V is 4 bases shorter and J is 1 base shorter, with 12 bases between their ends. The germline V gene gives CDR1 as SGHRS and CDR2 as YFSETQ. The cohort consisted of 650 to 700 healthy bone marrow donors. At the time of sampling, all cohort members were nominally healthy, though unrecorded immune exposures were likely present. The donor tested CMV seropositive and was one of the 289 seropositive cohort members. A peripheral blood sample was collected from each donor, and TCR beta sequencing was performed on peripheral blood mononuclear cells. The Qiagen DNeasy Blood Extraction Kit was used to extract genomic DNA from the blood cell samples. The library was prepared using the immunoSEQ multiplex PCR assay. For the multiplex PCR, a mixture combining 60 forward primers for TCR Vbeta segments and 13 reverse primers for TCR Jbeta segments was used. Amplification of the CDR3 region of rearranged TCR beta genes was performed with a multiplex PCR assay on genomic DNA. The amplified TCR beta libraries were sequenced on the Illumina HiSeq System as 87-base-pair reads. As for the original processing: A later analysis tallied around 87 million unique TCR beta chains across the 610 or so repertoires, and about 10 million of those chains were shared by two or more donors. To remove PCR and sequencing errors, raw reads were error-corrected and collapsed into unique sequences using a nearest-neighbor algorithm that merged closely related sequences. To assign V, D and J gene segments, CDR3 sequences were aligned to IMGT reference sequences. Each retained sequence needed at least a six-nucleotide match to both a V gene segment and a J gene segment. A rearrangement was called productive if the CDR3 had no stop codons and remained in frame with V and J, and every other rearrangement was called non-productive. CDR3 was defined according to IMGT convention as the region running from the second conserved V-encoded cysteine to the conserved J-encoded phenylalanine. In an earlier analysis of 500 to 650 of the donors, sequences lacking an unambiguous match to a single V gene segment were excluded. An earlier analysis of under 750 of the donors called V segments functional above 56.7% productive rearrangements and segregating when the between-donor standard deviation exceeded 5%. To diagnose cytomegalovirus status from the catalog of TCR beta chain sequences, a statistical classification framework was built. In a later analysis, TCR nucleotide sequences were compared against IMGT/GENE-DB human TR gene sequences so that V and J genes could be assigned. A later analysis assigned CDR3 sequences and most-parsimonious VDJ recombination scenarios with the TCRdist pipeline. A later analysis defined each TCR beta chain by its CDR3 amino acid sequence plus V-gene family, and excluded reads lacking a unique V-gene family. A later analysis removed several hundred highly shared, low-generation-probability nucleotide sequences to deal with suspected cross-contamination and a sequencing artifact. A later analysis calculated a clonal expansion index for each public chain from normalized within-repertoire ranks of inferred template counts. In a later analysis, generation probabilities were computed with a VDJ recombination model fitted to out-of-frame rearrangements, and the resulting probabilities were checked against IGoR. A later analysis scored TCR-TCR, TCR-HLA and TCR-CMV co-occurrence with hypergeometric tests, applying a repertoire-size bias correction to TCR pairs. In a later analysis, false discovery rates were estimated by permuting HLA or CMV assignments 20 times. In a later analysis, co-occurring TCRs were grouped using DBSCAN, with TCRdist sequence similarity added in when clustering inside HLA-allele-positive subsets. Repertoires with fewer than 30,000 or more than 120,000 public chains were left out of co-occurrence clustering, as were about 5 repertoires with anomalous nucleotide sharing. TCRdb re-hosts the immuneACCESS table, in-frame sequences only. Its copies lack some clones; in the studies checked, an unresolved V gene accounts for under half of them, and the cause for the rest is not known. That table furnishes V, J and clone size, whereas the DNA furnished D and trimming. Present in this sample are 60,000 or so clones, roughly 70% of which were seen just once. The ten most abundant clones make up under 45% of the sample.

This sequence originates from a middle-aged man in good health and CMV-seropositive. The source material was PBMCs. The rearranged chain carries TRBV5-1 and TRBJ2-1; the D segment could be TRBD1, given 6 matching bases. The DNA sequence is TGCGCCAGCAGCGGGGGCCGCCGTTCCTACAATGAGCAGTTCTTC. It is translated as CASSGGRRSYNEQFF.